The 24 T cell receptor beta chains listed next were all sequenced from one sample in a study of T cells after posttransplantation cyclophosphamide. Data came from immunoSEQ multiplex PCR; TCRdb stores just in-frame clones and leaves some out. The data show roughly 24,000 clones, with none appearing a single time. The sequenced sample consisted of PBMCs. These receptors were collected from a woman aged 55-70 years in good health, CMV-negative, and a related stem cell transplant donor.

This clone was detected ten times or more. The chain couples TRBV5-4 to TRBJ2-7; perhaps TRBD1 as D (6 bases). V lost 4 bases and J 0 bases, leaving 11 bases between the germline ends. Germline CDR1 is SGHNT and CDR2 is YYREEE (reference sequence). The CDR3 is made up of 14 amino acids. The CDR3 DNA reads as TGTGCCAGCAGCCACAGGGACATCTCCTACGAGCAGTACTTC. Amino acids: CASSHRDISYEQYF.

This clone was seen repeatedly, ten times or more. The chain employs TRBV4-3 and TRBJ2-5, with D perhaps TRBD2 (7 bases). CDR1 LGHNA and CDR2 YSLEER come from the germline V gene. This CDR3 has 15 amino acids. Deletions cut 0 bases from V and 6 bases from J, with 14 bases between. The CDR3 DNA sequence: TGCGCCAGCAGCCAAGATCGGGGCGGGGGCAAGACCCAGTACTTC. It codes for CASSQDRGGGKTQYF.

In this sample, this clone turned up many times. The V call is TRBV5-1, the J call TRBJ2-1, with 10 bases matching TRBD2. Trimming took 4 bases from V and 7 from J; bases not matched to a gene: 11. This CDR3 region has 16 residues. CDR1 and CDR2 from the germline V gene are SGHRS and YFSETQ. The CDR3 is CASSRSSGSGLNEQFF. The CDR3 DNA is TGCGCCAGCAGCCGATCTAGCGGGAGTGGGTTGAATGAGCAGTTCTTC. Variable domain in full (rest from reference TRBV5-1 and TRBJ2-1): KAGVTQTPRYLIKTRGQQVTLSCSPISGHRSVSWYQQTPGQGLQFLFEYFSETQRNKGNFPGRFSGRQFSNSRSEMNVSTLELGDSALYLCASSRSSGSGLNEQFFGPGTRLTVL.

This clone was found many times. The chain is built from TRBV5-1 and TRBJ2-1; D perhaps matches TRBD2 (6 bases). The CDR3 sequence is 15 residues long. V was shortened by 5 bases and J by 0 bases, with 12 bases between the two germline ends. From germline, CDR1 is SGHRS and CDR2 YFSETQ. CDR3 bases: TGCGCCAGCAGTTTTAGCGGAAGCTCCTACAATGAGCAGTTCTTC. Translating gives CASSFSGSSYNEQFF.

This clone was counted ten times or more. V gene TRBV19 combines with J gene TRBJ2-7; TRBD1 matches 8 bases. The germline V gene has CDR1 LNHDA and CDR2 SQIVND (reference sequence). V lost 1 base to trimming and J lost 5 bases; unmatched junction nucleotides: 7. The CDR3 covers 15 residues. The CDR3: CASSIGGDRGHEQYF. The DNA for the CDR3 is TGTGCCAGTAGTATAGGGGGAGACAGGGGTCACGAGCAGTACTTC.

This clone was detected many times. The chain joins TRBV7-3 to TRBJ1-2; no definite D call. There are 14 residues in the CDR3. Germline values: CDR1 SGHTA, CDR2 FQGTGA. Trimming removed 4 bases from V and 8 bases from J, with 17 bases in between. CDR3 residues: CASSSDNGISGYTF. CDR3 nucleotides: TGTGCCAGCAGCTCCGATAACGGCATTAGCGGCTACACCTTC.

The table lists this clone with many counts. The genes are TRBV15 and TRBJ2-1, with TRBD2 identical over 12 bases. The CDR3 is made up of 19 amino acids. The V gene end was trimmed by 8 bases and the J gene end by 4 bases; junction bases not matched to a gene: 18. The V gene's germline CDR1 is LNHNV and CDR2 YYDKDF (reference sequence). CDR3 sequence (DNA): TGTGCCACCCAAAGCAGAGGACTAGCGGGATCCACCTCTTACAATGAGCAGTTCTTC. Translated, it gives CATQSRGLAGSTSYNEQFF.

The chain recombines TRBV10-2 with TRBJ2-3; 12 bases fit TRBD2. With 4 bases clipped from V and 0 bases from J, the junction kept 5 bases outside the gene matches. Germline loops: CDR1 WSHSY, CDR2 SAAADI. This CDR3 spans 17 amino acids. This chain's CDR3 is CASSGLAGVTSTDTQYF. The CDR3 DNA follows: TGCGCCAGCAGTGGACTAGCGGGAGTCACTAGCACAGATACGCAGTATTTT.

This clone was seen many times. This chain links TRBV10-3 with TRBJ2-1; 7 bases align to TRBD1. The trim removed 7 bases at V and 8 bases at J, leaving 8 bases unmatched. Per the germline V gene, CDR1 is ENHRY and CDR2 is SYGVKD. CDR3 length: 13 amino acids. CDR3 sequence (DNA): TGTGCCATCAAGGGACAGATTGTGGATGAGCAGTTCTTC. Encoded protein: CAIKGQIVDEQFF.

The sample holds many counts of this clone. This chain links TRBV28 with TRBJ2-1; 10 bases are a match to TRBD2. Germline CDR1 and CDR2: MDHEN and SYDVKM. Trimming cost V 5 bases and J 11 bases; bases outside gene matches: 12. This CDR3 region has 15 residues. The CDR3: CASSGDLAGAPKQFF. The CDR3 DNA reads TGTGCCAGCAGTGGGGACCTAGCGGGGGCGCCTAAGCAGTTCTTC.

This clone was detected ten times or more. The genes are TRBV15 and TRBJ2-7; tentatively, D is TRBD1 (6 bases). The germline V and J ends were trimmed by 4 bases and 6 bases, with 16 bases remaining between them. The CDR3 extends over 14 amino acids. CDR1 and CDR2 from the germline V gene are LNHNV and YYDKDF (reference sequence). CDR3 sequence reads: CATSTRITGTEQYF. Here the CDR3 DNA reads TGTGCCACCAGCACTCGGATTACAGGGACCGAGCAGTACTTC.

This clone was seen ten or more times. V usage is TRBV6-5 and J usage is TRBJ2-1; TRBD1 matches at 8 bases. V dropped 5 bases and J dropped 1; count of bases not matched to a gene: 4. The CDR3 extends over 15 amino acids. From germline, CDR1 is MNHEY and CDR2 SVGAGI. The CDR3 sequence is CASSTTGGSYNEQFF. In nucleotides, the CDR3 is TGTGCCAGCAGTACCACAGGGGGATCCTACAATGAGCAGTTCTTC.

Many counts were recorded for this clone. CDR3 in DNA: TGTGCCAGCAGTATACAGAGCCGCAATCAGCCCCAGCATTTT. Its protein product is CASSIQSRNQPQHF. The rearrangement uses TRBV28 and TRBJ1-5, with D unclear. Per the germline V gene, CDR1 is MDHEN and CDR2 is SYDVKM. This CDR3 contains 14 residues. The V gene lost 5 bases and the J gene lost 2 bases, with 10 bases spanning the gap.

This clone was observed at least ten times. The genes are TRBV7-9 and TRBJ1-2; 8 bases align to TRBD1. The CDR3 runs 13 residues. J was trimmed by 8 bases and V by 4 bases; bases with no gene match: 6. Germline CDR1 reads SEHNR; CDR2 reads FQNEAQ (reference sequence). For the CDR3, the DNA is TGTGCCAGCAGCTACGACAGGGGAGGAGGCTACACCTTC. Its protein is CASSYDRGGGYTF.

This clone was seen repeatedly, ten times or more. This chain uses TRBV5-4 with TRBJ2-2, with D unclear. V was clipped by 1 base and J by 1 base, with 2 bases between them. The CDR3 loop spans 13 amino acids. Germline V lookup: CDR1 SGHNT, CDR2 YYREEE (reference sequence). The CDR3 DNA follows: TGTGCCAGCAGCTTGCGGAACACCGGGGAGCTGTTTTTT. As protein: CASSLRNTGELFF.

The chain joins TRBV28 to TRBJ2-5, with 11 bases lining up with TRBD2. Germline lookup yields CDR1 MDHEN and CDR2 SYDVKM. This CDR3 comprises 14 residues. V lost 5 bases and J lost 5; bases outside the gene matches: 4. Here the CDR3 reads CASSVAGGPETQYF. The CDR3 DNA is TGTGCCAGCAGTGTAGCGGGGGGGCCGGAGACCCAGTACTTC. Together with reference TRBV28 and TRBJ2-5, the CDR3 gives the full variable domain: DVKVTQSSRYLVKRTGEKVFLECVQDMDHENMFWYRQDPGLGLRLIYFSYDVKMKEKGDIPEGYSVSREKKERFSLILESASTNQTSMYLCASSVAGGPETQYFGPGTRLLVL.

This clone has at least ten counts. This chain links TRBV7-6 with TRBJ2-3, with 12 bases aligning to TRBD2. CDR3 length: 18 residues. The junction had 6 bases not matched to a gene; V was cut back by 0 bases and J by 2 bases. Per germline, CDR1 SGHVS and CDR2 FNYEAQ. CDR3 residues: CASSLAGTSGSLTDTQYF. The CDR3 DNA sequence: TGTGCCAGCAGCTTAGCAGGGACTAGCGGGTCCCTCACAGATACGCAGTATTTT.

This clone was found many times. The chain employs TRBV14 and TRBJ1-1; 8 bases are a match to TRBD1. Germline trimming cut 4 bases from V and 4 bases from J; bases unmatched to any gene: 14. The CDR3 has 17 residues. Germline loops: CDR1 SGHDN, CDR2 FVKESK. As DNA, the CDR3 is TGTGCCAGCAGCCTAGACGCAGGGGGCGCAGGGGCCACTGAAGCTTTCTTT. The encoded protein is CASSLDAGGAGATEAFF.

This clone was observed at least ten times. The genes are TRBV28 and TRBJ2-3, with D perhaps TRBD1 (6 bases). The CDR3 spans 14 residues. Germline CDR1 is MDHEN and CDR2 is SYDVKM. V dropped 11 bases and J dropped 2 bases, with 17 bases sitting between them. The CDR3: CACSGTRSTDTQYF. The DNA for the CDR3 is TGTGCCTGCTCCGGGACACGATCCACAGATACGCAGTATTTT. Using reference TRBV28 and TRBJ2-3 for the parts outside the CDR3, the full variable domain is DVKVTQSSRYLVKRTGEKVFLECVQDMDHENMFWYRQDPGLGLRLIYFSYDVKMKEKGDIPEGYSVSREKKERFSLILESASTNQTSMYLCACSGTRSTDTQYFGPGTRLTVL.

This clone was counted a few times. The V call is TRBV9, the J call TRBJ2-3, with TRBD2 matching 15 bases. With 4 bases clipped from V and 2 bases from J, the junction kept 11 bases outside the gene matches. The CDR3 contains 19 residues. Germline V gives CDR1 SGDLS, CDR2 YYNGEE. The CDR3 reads CASSPRGLAGGPNTDTQYF. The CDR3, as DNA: TGTGCCAGCAGCCCCCGGGGACTAGCGGGAGGACCCAACACAGATACGCAGTATTTT.

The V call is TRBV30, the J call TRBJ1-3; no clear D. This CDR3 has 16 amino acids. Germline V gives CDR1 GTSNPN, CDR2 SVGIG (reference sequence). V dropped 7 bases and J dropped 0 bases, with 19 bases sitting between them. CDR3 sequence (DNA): TGTGCCTCTACACCAACGAGCGCCAGCTCTGGAAACACCATATATTTT. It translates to CASTPTSASSGNTIYF.

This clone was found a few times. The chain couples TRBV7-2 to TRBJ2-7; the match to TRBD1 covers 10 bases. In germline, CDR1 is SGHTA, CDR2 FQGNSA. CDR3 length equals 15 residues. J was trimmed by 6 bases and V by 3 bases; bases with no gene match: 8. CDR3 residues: CASSFGTGAKGEQYF. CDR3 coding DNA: TGTGCCAGCAGCTTCGGGACAGGGGCGAAGGGCGAGCAGTACTTC. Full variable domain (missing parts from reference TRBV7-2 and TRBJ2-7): GAGVSQSPSNKVTEKGKDVELRCDPISGHTALYWYRQSLGQGLEFLIYFQGNSAPDKSGLPSDRFSAERTGGSVSTLTIQRTQQEDSAVYLCASSFGTGAKGEQYFGPGTRLTVT.

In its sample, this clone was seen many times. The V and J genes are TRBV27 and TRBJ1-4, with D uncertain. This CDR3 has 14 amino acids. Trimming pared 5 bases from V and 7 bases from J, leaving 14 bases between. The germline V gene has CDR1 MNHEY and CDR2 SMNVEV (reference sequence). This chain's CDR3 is CASSASVSSEKLFF. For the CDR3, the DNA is TGTGCCAGCAGTGCTTCAGTATCTTCTGAAAAACTGTTTTTT. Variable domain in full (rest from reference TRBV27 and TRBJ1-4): EAQVTQNPRYLITVTGKKLTVTCSQNMNHEYMSWYRQDPGLGLRQIYYSMNVEVTDKGDVPEGYKVSRKEKRNFPLILESPSPNQTSLYFCASSASVSSEKLFFGSGTQLSVL.

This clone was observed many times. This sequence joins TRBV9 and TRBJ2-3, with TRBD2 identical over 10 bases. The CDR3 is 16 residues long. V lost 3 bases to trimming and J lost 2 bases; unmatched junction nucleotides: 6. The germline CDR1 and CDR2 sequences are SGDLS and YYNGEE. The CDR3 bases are TGTGCCAGCAGCGGTAGCGGGGGGTCTCCCACAGATACGCAGTATTTT. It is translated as CASSGSGGSPTDTQYF. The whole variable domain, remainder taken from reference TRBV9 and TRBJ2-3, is DSGVTQTPKHLITATGQRVTLRCSPRSGDLSVYWYQQSLDQGLQFLIQYYNGEERAKGNILERFSAQQFPDLHSELNLSSLELGDSALYFCASSGSGGSPTDTQYFGPGTRLTVL.